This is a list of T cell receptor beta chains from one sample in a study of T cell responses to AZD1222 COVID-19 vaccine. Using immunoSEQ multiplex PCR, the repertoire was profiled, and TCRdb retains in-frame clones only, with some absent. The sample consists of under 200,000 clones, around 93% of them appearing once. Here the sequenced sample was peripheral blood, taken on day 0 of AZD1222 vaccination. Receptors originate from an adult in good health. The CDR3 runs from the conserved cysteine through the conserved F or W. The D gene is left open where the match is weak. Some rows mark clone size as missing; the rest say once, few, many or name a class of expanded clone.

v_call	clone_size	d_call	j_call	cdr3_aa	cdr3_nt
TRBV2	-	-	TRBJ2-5	CASRRLVTQETQYF	TGTGCCAGCAGGAGACTAGTTACCCAAGAGACCCAGTACTTC
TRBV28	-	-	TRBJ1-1	CASSPGRNTEAFF	TGTGCCAGCAGTCCCGGCAGGAACACTGAAGCTTTCTTT
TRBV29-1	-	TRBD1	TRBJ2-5	CSVGQGGAETQYF	TGCAGCGTTGGGCAAGGGGGCGCAGAGACCCAGTACTTC
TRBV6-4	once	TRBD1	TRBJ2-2	CASSVDRGTGELFF	TGTGCCAGCAGTGTCGACAGGGGCACCGGGGAGCTGTTTTTT
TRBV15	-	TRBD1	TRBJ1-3	CATSLTGGTGNTIYF	TGTGCCACCAGCTTAACAGGGGGCACTGGAAACACCATATATTTT
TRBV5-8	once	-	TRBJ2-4	CASSLLVAKNIQYF	TGTGCCAGCAGCTTACTAGTAGCCAAAAACATTCAGTACTTC
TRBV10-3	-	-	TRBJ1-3	CATVGQTPGNTIYF	TGTGCCACCGTCGGACAGACCCCTGGAAACACCATATATTTT
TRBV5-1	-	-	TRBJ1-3	CASSSDGNTIYF	TGCGCCAGCAGCTCAGATGGAAACACCATATATTTT
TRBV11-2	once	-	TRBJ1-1	CASSFYRGMNTEAFF	TGTGCCAGCAGCTTCTACAGAGGAATGAACACTGAAGCTTTCTTT
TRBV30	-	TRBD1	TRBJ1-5	CAWSPGTGIGQPQHF	TGTGCCTGGAGTCCCGGGACAGGCATCGGTCAGCCCCAGCATTTT
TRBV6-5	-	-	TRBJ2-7	CASLRGFDYEQYF	TGTGCCAGCCTCCGGGGGTTCGACTACGAGCAGTACTTC
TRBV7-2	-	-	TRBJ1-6	CASSLVVAGPNSPLHF	TGTGCCAGCAGCTTAGTAGTGGCAGGTCCCAATTCACCCCTCCACTTT
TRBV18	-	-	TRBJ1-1	CASSPDSYMNTEAFF	TGTGCCAGCTCACCGGACAGCTACATGAACACTGAAGCTTTCTTT
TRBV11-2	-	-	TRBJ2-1	CASSLVFDSPTIYNEQFF	TGTGCCAGCAGCTTAGTTTTTGACAGCCCCACAATTTACAATGAGCAGTTCTTC
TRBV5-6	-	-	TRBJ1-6	CASSFGYSPLHF	TGTGCCAGCAGCTTCGGATATTCACCCCTCCACTTT
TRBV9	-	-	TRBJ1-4	CASSPADLVNEKLFF	TGTGCCAGCAGCCCAGCGGACTTAGTTAATGAAAAACTGTTTTTT
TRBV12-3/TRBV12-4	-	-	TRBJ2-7	CASSTSYEQYF	TGTGCCAGCAGCACCTCCTACGAGCAGTACTTC
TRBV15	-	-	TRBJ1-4	CATSKGSVLPTNEKLFF	TGTGCCACCAGCAAGGGTTCAGTCCTACCAACTAATGAAAAACTGTTTTTT
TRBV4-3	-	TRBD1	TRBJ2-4	CASSQETGVKNIQYF	TGCGCCAGCAGCCAAGAGACAGGGGTCAAAAACATTCAGTACTTC
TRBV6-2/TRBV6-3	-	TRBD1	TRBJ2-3	CASSYSRAGGADTQYF	TGTGCCAGCAGTTACTCGAGGGCAGGGGGCGCCGATACGCAGTATTTT
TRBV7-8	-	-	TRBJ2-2	CASSSRGGVNTGELFF	TGTGCCAGCAGCTCCAGGGGAGGGGTCAACACCGGGGAGCTGTTTTTT
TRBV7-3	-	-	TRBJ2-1	CASSLSPSYNEQFF	TGTGCCAGCAGCTTATCCCCTAGCTACAATGAGCAGTTCTTC
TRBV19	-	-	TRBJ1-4	CASTARTSYEKLFF	TGTGCCAGTACGGCACGGACAAGCTATGAAAAACTGTTTTTT
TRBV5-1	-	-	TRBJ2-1	CASSLSTADNEQFF	TGCGCCAGCAGCTTGTCGACAGCGGACAATGAGCAGTTCTTC
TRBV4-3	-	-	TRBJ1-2	CASSPQGSDGYTF	TGCGCCAGCAGCCCCCAGGGCTCGGATGGCTACACCTTC
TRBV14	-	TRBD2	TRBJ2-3	CASRRAGGAADTQYF	TGTGCCAGCAGAAGGGCCGGGGGGGCCGCAGATACGCAGTATTTT
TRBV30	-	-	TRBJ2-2	CAWTGTLNTGELFF	TGTGCCTGGACCGGGACCTTGAACACCGGGGAGCTGTTTTTT
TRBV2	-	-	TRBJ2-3	CASGLEANTQYF	TGTGCCAGTGGATTAGAGGCCAATACGCAGTATTTT
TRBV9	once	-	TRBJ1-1	CASSVVGAGNTEAFF	TGTGCCAGCAGCGTAGTGGGGGCGGGGAACACTGAAGCTTTCTTT
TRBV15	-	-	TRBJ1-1	CATSRGDMGMNTEAFF	TGTGCCACCAGCAGGGGGGATATGGGAATGAACACTGAAGCTTTCTTT
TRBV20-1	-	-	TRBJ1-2	CSASELGIAGGGGYTF	TGCAGTGCTAGTGAATTAGGTATCGCCGGGGGGGGCGGCTACACCTTC
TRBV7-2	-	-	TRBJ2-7	CASSFGDRTSSYEQYF	TGTGCCAGCAGCTTTGGTGACAGGACATCCTCCTACGAGCAGTACTTC
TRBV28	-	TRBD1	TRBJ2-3	CASSTRTGPADTQYF	TGTGCCAGCAGTACCCGGACAGGGCCGGCAGATACGCAGTATTTT
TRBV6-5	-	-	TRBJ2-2	CAAEGTNTGELFF	TGTGCCGCGGAGGGAACGAACACCGGGGAGCTGTTTTTT
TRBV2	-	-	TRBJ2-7	CASSEGLAGSPLPIYEQYF	TGTGCCAGCAGTGAGGGTTTGGCGGGATCACCACTACCGATCTACGAGCAGTACTTC
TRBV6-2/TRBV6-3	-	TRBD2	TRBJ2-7	CASSLPGTSDEQYF	TGTGCCAGCAGTTTACCCGGGACTAGCGACGAGCAGTACTTC
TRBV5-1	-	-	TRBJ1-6	CASSLAGPRAGNSPLHF	TGCGCCAGCAGCTTGGCCGGGCCCCGGGCCGGTAATTCACCCCTCCACTTT
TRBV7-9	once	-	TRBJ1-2	CASSFQGDVYGYTF	TGTGCCAGCAGCTTCCAGGGTGATGTCTATGGCTACACCTTC
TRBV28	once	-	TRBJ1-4	CASSLRWGEKLFF	TGTGCCAGCAGTCTCCGATGGGGAGAAAAACTGTTTTTT
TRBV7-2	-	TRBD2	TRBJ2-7	CASSLSGRAYEQYF	TGTGCCAGCAGCTTGAGTGGGAGGGCCTACGAGCAGTACTTC
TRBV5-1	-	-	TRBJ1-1	CASSLWENTEAFF	TGCGCCAGCAGCCTATGGGAGAACACTGAAGCTTTCTTT
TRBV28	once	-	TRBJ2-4	CASSPPPPKNIQYF	TGTGCCAGCAGTCCGCCCCCCCCCAAAAACATTCAGTACTTC
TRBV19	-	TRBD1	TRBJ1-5	CASSIDQPRGLSQPQHF	TGTGCCAGTAGTATAGATCAGCCAAGGGGGCTTAGTCAGCCCCAGCATTTT
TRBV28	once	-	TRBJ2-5	CASSQVSERDQYF	TGTGCCAGCAGTCAGGTGTCAGAGCGAGACCAGTACTTC
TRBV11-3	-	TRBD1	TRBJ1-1	CASSKIQGEAFF	TGTGCCAGCAGCAAAATACAGGGGGAAGCTTTCTTT
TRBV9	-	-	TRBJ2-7	CASSGGGDPYEQYF	TGTGCCAGCAGCGGTGGTGGGGACCCCTACGAGCAGTACTTC
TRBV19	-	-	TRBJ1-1	CASGLGGNTEAFF	TGTGCCAGTGGCCTGGGTGGAAACACTGAAGCTTTCTTT
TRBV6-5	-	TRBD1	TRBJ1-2	CASTPTGGDGYTF	TGTGCCAGCACCCCGACAGGGGGGGATGGCTACACCTTC
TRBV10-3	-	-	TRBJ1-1	CAISESGLNTEAFF	TGTGCCATCAGTGAGTCGGGGTTGAACACTGAAGCTTTCTTT
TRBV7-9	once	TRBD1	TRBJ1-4	CASSFGTGRREKLFF	TGTGCCAGCAGCTTCGGGACAGGGAGAAGGGAAAAACTGTTTTTT
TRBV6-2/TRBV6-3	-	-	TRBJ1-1	CASSYLLSTEAFF	TGTGCCAGCAGTTATCTGCTTAGCACTGAAGCTTTCTTT
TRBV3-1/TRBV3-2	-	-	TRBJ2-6	CASSQKNTDMGLNGANVLTF	TGTGCCAGCAGCCAAAAAAATACCGACATGGGTTTAAATGGGGCCAACGTCCTGACTTTC
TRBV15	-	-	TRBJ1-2	CATSKGTANYGYTF	TGTGCCACCAGCAAGGGTACAGCTAACTATGGCTACACCTTC